This T cell receptor beta chain stems from a study of T cell repertoires in cytomegalovirus infection. Study-level results: Within the response measured ex vivo, HLA-C-restricted CMV-specific TCR beta clonotypes were dominant.

TCRdb recomputed calls from the reads with MiXCR, one row per CDR3 protein. The sample has around 100,000 distinct CDR3 sequences; roughly 39% are singletons. Trimming at V came to 3 bases and at J to 0 bases, leaving 2 bases not matched to a gene. The CDR3 has 15 amino acids. The germline V gene encodes CDR1 SEHNR and CDR2 FQNEAQ (reference sequence). This clonotype was recorded at least ten times. Its antigen remains unknown. The TCR sequence derives from a human donor in good health (CMV status not recorded). Some clones in this sample may be carry-over from other donors' samples. Sequenced here: CD8+ T cells from cultured PBMCs, sampled from culture after CMV antigen stimulation. The rearrangement uses TRBV7-9 and TRBJ2-3; TRBD2 aligns across 8 bases. The CDR3 protein is CASSFGLASTDTQYF. The DNA of the CDR3 is TGTGCCAGCAGCTTCGGACTAGCTAGCACAGATACGCAGTATTTT.